These 14 T cell receptor beta chains were all obtained from the same sample, sequenced in a study of beta chain features in type 1 diabetes. Overall study results and limits: Shortening that was moderate but significant affected the TCRB CDR3s of Type 1 diabetes patients in all four CD4+ subsets.

Isolated RNA was reverse transcribed in full, so expressed TCRB transcripts were sequenced. Assay: immunoSEQ multiplex PCR; the TCRdb copy retains only in-frame clones and omits some. The sample yields more than 250,000 clones, roughly a quarter seen once. Antigens for these TCRs are unknown. The specimen was naive CD4+ T cells from blood. These receptors were obtained from a woman younger than 45 with type 1 diabetes.

V and J are TRBV7-2 and TRBJ2-3; 9 nucleotides match TRBD2. The germline CDR1 and CDR2 sequences are SGHTA and FQGNSA. This CDR3 region has 15 residues. Unmatched junction bases numbered 8, after V lost 1 base and J lost 9 bases. Here the CDR3 DNA reads TGTGCCAGCAGCTTAGAGGGTAGCGGGAGCAGGACGCAGTATTTT. Its translation: CASSLEGSGSRTQYF. Supplemented by reference TRBV7-2 and TRBJ2-3, the full variable domain reads GAGVSQSPSNKVTEKGKDVELRCDPISGHTALYWYRQSLGQGLEFLIYFQGNSAPDKSGLPSDRFSAERTGGSVSTLTIQRTQQEDSAVYLCASSLEGSGSRTQYFGPGTRLTVL.

The chain recombines TRBV5-4 with TRBJ2-7; TRBD2 aligns across 12 bases. CDR3 length: 16 residues. Germline trimming cut 5 bases from V and 0 bases from J; bases unmatched to any gene: 6. CDR1 is SGHNT, CDR2 YYREEE, per germline (reference sequence). CDR3 sequence (DNA): TGTGCCAGCAGTCAAGGACTAGCGGGGAGCTCCTACGAGCAGTACTTC. This translates into CASSQGLAGSSYEQYF. Full variable domain (remainder filled in from reference TRBV5-4 and TRBJ2-7): ETGVTQSPTHLIKTRGQQVTLRCSSQSGHNTVSWYQQALGQGPQFIFQYYREEENGRGNFPPRFSGLQFPNYSSELNVNALELDDSALYLCASSQGLAGSSYEQYFGPGTRLTVT.

This clone has only a few counts. This chain links TRBV4-2 with TRBJ2-5, with unresolved D. V shed 2 bases and J shed 5 bases, with 6 bases lying between them. CDR3 length: 12 amino acids. Germline values: CDR1 LGHNA, CDR2 YNFKEQ. The CDR3 DNA is TGTGCCAGCAGCCAACTCGGTGAGACCCAGTACTTC. Translating gives CASSQLGETQYF.

This clone was recorded only once. The sample contains more than one DNA sequence encoding this CDR3. The chain combines TRBV7-3 with TRBJ2-3, with D tentatively TRBD2 (5 bases). CDR1 is SGHTA, CDR2 FQGTGA, per germline. V shed 5 bases and J shed 0 bases, with 9 bases lying between them. The CDR3 is 14 residues long. In DNA form, the CDR3 reads TGTGCCAGCAGCCGGAGCGGAAGCACAGATACGCAGTATTTT. It codes for CASSRSGSTDTQYF.

V is TRBV4-1 and J is TRBJ1-5; no firm D call. Trimming left V 1 base short and J 1 base short, with 8 bases between. Looked up from germline, CDR1 is MGHRA and CDR2 is YSYEKL. CDR3 length: 15 residues. CDR3 DNA sequence: TGCGCCAGCAGCCAAGGACAAGACAGCAATCAGCCCCAGCATTTT. This gives the protein CASSQGQDSNQPQHF.

The CDR3 DNA sequence: TGTGCCAGCAGCTTGGACAGGCTTAATGAAAAACTGTTTTTT. Translated: CASSLDRLNEKLFF. This chain uses TRBV5-4 with TRBJ1-4; D is perhaps TRBD1 (5 bases). Germline lookup yields CDR1 SGHNT and CDR2 YYREEE (reference sequence). Trimming pared 0 bases from V and 4 bases from J, leaving 7 bases between. CDR3 length: 14 amino acids.

There are a few counts of this clone. The gene calls are TRBV30 and TRBJ2-7; D possibly corresponds to TRBD2 (6 bases). CDR1 is GTSNPN, CDR2 SVGIG, per germline (reference sequence). The CDR3 loop spans 12 amino acids. The ends were cut back, 1 base at V and 7 bases at J, with 11 bases in the middle. CDR3 nucleotides: TGTGCCTGGAGTGATAGCGGATGGGAGCAGTACTTC. Translated, it gives CAWSDSGWEQYF.

This chain joins TRBV15 and TRBJ1-2; TRBD1 might be the D (5 bases). There are 12 residues in the CDR3. The germline CDR1 and CDR2 sequences are LNHNV and YYDKDF (reference sequence). V shed 3 bases and J shed 8 bases, with 10 bases lying between them. The CDR3 DNA is TGTGCCACCAGCAGGTCAGGGAACGGCTACACCTTC. Its translation is CATSRSGNGYTF.

The table lists this clone with a few counts. The chain uses TRBV30 and TRBJ2-2; D call uncertain. CDR3 length equals 11 residues. V lost 6 bases and J lost 6, with 8 bases in between. CDR1 and CDR2 from the germline V gene are GTSNPN and SVGIG (reference sequence). The CDR3 sequence: CACHPAGELFF. The CDR3 DNA is TGTGCCTGTCACCCAGCCGGGGAGCTGTTTTTT.

The genes are TRBV5-1 and TRBJ1-4, with D hard to call. CDR3 size: 14 residues. The ends were cut back, 4 bases at V and 7 bases at J, with 14 bases in the middle. Germline V gene lookup returns CDR1 SGHRS and CDR2 YFSETQ. The CDR3 DNA is TGCGCCAGCAGCCTCCGGGAGGGAGGTGAAAAACTGTTTTTT. Its translation is CASSLREGGEKLFF. The full variable domain, in which reference TRBV5-1 and TRBJ1-4 provide the parts outside the CDR3, is KAGVTQTPRYLIKTRGQQVTLSCSPISGHRSVSWYQQTPGQGLQFLFEYFSETQRNKGNFPGRFSGRQFSNSRSEMNVSTLELGDSALYLCASSLREGGEKLFFGSGTQLSVL.

The chain couples TRBV30 to TRBJ1-2, with D possibly TRBD1 on 6 matching bases. The CDR3 loop spans 16 amino acids. The V end was cut by 4 bases, the J end by 0 bases, with 18 bases between. The V gene's germline CDR1 is GTSNPN and CDR2 SVGIG (reference sequence). CDR3 loop: CAWKVAGALSNYGYTF. CDR3 bases: TGTGCCTGGAAGGTGGCAGGGGCCCTTTCTAACTATGGCTACACCTTC.

This chain joins TRBV7-3 and TRBJ2-7, with TRBD2 as a possible D gene (6 bases). CDR3 length: 13 amino acids. Germline CDR1 SGHTA, CDR2 FQGTGA. V gave up 1 base and J gave up 7 bases, with 11 bases separating them. The CDR3 reads CASSLRARGEQYF. DNA of the CDR3: TGTGCCAGCAGCTTAAGGGCACGGGGGGAGCAGTACTTC.

This clone was found a few times. The V and J genes are TRBV7-9 and TRBJ2-4; possibly TRBD1 for D (5 bases). Germline-derived CDR1 and CDR2 are SEHNR and FQNEAQ (reference sequence). The CDR3 totals 17 residues. Trimming removed 1 base at V and 0 bases at J, with 13 bases between. The CDR3 DNA reads as TGTGCCAGCAGCTTAGGAATTGGGGCCGTAGCCAAAAACATTCAGTACTTC. This sequence encodes CASSLGIGAVAKNIQYF.

The chain combines TRBV5-1 with TRBJ2-6; 7 nucleotides align to TRBD1. The CDR3 sequence is 16 residues long. V lost 0 bases to trimming and J lost 2 bases; unmatched junction nucleotides: 2. The germline V gene encodes CDR1 SGHRS and CDR2 YFSETQ. The CDR3 DNA sequence: TGCGCCAGCAGCTTGGCTCAGGGGGCTGGGGCCAACGTCCTGACTTTC. Its translation is CASSLAQGAGANVLTF.